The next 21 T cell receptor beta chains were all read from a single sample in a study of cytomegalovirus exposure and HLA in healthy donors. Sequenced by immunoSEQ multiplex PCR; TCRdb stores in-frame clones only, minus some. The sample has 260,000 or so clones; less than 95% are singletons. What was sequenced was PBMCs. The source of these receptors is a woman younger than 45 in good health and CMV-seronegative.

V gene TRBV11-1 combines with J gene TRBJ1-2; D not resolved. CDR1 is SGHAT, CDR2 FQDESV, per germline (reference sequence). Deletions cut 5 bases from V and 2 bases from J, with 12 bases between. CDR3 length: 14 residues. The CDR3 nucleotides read TGTGCCAGCAGCCTTTCCCAGACAAACTATGGCTACACCTTC. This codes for CASSLSQTNYGYTF.

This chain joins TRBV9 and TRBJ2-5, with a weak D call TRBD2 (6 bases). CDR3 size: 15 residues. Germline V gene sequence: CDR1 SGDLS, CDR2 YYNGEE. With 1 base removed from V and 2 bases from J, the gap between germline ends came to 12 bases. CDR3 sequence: CASSVFGGGQETQYF. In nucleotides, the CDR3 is TGTGCCAGCAGCGTATTCGGTGGAGGGCAAGAGACCCAGTACTTC.

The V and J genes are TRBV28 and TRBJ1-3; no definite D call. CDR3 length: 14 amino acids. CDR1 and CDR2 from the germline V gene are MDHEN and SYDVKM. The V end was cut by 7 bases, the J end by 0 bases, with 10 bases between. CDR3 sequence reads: CASNYASSGNTIYF. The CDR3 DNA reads TGTGCCAGCAACTACGCCAGCTCTGGAAACACCATATATTTT.

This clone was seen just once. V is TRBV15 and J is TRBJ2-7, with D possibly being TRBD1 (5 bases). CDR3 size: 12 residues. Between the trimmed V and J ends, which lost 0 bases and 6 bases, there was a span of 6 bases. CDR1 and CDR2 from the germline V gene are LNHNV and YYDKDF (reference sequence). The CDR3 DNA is TGTGCCACCAGCAGAGACAGGGTCGAGCAGTACTTC. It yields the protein CATSRDRVEQYF.

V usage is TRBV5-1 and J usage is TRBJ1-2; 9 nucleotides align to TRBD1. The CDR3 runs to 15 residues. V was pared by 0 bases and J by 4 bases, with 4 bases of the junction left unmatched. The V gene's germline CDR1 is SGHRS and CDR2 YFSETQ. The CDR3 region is CASSLDGQGSYGYTF. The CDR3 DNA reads TGCGCCAGCAGCTTGGACGGACAGGGGAGCTATGGCTACACCTTC.

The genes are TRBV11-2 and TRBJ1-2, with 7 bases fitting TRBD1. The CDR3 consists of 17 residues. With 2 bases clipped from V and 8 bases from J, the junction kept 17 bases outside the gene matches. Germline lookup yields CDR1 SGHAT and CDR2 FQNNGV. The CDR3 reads CASSLLGNTGARGGYTF. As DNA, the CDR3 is TGTGCCAGCAGCTTACTGGGAAATACAGGGGCGAGAGGGGGCTACACCTTC.

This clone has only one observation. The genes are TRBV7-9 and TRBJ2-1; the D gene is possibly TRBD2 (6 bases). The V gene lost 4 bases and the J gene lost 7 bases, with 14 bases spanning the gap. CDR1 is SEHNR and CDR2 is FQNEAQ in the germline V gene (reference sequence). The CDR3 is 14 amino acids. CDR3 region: CASSWTGTPNEQFF. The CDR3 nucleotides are TGTGCCAGCAGCTGGACCGGGACTCCTAATGAGCAGTTCTTC.

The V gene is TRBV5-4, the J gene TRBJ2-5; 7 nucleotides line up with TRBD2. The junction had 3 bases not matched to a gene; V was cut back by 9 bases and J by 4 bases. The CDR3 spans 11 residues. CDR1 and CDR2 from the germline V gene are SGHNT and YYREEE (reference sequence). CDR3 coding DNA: TGTGCCACCACGGGGGGAGAGACCCAGTACTTC. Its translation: CATTGGETQYF.

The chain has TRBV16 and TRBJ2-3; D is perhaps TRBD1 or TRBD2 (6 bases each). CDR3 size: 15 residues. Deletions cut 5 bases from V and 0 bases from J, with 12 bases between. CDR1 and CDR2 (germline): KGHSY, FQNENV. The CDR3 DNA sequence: TGTGCCAGCAGCGCAACAGGGACTAGCACAGATACGCAGTATTTT. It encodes CASSATGTSTDTQYF.

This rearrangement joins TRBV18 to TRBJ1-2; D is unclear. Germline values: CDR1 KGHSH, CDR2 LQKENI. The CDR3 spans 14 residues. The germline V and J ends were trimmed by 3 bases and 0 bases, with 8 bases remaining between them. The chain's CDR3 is CASSPQSANYGYTF. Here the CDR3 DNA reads TGTGCCAGCTCACCCCAGAGCGCTAACTATGGCTACACCTTC. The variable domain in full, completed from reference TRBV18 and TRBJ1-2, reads NAGVMQNPRHLVRRRGQEARLRCSPMKGHSHVYWYRQLPEEGLKFMVYLQKENIIDESGMPKERFSAEFPKEGPSILRIQQVVRGDSAAYFCASSPQSANYGYTFGSGTRLTVV.

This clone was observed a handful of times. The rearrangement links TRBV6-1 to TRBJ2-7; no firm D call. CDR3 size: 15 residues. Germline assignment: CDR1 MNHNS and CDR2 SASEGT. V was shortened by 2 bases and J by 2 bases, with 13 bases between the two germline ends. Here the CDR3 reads CASSEKPGTTYEQYF. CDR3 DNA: TGTGCCAGCAGTGAAAAGCCGGGCACAACCTACGAGCAGTACTTC.

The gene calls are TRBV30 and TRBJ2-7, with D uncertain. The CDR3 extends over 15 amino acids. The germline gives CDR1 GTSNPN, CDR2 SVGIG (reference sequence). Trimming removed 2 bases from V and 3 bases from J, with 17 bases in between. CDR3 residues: CAWSRPGPSGYEQYF. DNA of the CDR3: TGTGCCTGGAGTAGACCGGGCCCCTCTGGCTACGAGCAGTACTTC.

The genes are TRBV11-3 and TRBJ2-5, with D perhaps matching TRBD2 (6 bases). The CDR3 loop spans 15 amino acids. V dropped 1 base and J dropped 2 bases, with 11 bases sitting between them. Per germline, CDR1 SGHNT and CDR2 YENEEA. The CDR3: CASSLAGRLQETQYF. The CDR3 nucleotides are TGTGCCAGCAGCTTAGCGGGGAGGCTGCAAGAGACCCAGTACTTC.

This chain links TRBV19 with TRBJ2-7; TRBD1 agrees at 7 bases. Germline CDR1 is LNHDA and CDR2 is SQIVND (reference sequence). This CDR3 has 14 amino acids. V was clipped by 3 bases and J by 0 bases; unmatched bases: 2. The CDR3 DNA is TGTGCCAGTAGTATTGGGACAGCCTCCTACGAGCAGTACTTC. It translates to CASSIGTASYEQYF.

CDR3 loop: CASSVWGAQNQPQHF. Written as DNA, the CDR3 is TGTGCCAGCAGTGTATGGGGGGCTCAGAATCAGCCCCAGCATTTT. This rearrangement joins TRBV6-4 to TRBJ1-5, with a weak D call TRBD1 (6 bases). The CDR3 is 15 amino acids. Germline V CDR1 and CDR2: MRHNA, SNTAGT. V lost 4 bases to trimming and J lost 4 bases, with 14 bases between them.

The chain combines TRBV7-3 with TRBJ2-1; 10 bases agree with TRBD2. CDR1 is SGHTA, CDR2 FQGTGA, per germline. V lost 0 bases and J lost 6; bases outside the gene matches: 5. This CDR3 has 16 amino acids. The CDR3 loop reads CASSLTASGSLNEQFF. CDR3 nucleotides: TGTGCCAGCAGCTTAACTGCTAGCGGGAGCCTCAATGAGCAGTTCTTC.

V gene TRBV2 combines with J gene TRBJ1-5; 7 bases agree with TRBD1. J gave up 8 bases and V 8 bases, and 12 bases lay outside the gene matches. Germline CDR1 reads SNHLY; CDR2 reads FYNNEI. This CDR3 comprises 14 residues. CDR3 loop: CASCRQGTTEPQHF. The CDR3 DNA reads TGTGCCAGCTGTCGACAGGGTACAACTGAGCCCCAGCATTTT.

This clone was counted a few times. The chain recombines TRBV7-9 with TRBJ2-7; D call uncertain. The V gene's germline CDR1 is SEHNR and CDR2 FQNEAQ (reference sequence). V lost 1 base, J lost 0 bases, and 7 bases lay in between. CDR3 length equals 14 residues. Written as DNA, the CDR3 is TGTGCCAGCAGCTTAGGTCTCACCTCCTACGAGCAGTACTTC. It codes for CASSLGLTSYEQYF. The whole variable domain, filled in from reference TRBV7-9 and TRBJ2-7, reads DTGVSQNPRHKITKRGQNVTFRCDPISEHNRLYWYRQTLGQGPEFLTYFQNEAQLEKSRLLSDRFSAERPKGSFSTLEIQRTEQGDSAMYLCASSLGLTSYEQYFGPGTRLTVT.

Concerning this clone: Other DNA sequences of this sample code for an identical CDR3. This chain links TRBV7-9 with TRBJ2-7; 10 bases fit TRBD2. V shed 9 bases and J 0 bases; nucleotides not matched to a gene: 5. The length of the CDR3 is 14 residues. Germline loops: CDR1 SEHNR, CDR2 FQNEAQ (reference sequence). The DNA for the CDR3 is TGTGCCAGTAATCCTAGCGGGAGCTCCTACGAGCAGTACTTC. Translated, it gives CASNPSGSSYEQYF. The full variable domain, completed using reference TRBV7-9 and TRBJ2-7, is DTGVSQNPRHKITKRGQNVTFRCDPISEHNRLYWYRQTLGQGPEFLTYFQNEAQLEKSRLLSDRFSAERPKGSFSTLEIQRTEQGDSAMYLCASNPSGSSYEQYFGPGTRLTVT.

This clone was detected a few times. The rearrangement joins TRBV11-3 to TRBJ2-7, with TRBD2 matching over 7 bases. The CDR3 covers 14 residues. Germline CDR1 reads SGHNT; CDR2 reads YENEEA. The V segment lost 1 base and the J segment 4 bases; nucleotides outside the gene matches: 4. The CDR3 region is CASSLVGLSYEQYF. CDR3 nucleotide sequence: TGTGCCAGCAGCTTAGTGGGACTATCATACGAGCAGTACTTC.

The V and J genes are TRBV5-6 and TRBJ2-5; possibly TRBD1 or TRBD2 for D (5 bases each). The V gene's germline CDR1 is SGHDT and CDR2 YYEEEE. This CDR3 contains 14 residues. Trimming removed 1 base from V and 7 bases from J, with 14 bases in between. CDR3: CASSLRDRIGTQYF. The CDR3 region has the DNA TGTGCCAGCAGCTTGCGGGACCGAATTGGGACCCAGTACTTC. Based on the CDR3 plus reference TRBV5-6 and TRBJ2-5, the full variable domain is DAGVTQSPTHLIKTRGQQVTLRCSPKSGHDTVSWYQQALGQGPQFIFQYYEEEERQRGNFPDRFSGHQFPNYSSELNVNALLLGDSALYLCASSLRDRIGTQYFGPGTRLLVL.